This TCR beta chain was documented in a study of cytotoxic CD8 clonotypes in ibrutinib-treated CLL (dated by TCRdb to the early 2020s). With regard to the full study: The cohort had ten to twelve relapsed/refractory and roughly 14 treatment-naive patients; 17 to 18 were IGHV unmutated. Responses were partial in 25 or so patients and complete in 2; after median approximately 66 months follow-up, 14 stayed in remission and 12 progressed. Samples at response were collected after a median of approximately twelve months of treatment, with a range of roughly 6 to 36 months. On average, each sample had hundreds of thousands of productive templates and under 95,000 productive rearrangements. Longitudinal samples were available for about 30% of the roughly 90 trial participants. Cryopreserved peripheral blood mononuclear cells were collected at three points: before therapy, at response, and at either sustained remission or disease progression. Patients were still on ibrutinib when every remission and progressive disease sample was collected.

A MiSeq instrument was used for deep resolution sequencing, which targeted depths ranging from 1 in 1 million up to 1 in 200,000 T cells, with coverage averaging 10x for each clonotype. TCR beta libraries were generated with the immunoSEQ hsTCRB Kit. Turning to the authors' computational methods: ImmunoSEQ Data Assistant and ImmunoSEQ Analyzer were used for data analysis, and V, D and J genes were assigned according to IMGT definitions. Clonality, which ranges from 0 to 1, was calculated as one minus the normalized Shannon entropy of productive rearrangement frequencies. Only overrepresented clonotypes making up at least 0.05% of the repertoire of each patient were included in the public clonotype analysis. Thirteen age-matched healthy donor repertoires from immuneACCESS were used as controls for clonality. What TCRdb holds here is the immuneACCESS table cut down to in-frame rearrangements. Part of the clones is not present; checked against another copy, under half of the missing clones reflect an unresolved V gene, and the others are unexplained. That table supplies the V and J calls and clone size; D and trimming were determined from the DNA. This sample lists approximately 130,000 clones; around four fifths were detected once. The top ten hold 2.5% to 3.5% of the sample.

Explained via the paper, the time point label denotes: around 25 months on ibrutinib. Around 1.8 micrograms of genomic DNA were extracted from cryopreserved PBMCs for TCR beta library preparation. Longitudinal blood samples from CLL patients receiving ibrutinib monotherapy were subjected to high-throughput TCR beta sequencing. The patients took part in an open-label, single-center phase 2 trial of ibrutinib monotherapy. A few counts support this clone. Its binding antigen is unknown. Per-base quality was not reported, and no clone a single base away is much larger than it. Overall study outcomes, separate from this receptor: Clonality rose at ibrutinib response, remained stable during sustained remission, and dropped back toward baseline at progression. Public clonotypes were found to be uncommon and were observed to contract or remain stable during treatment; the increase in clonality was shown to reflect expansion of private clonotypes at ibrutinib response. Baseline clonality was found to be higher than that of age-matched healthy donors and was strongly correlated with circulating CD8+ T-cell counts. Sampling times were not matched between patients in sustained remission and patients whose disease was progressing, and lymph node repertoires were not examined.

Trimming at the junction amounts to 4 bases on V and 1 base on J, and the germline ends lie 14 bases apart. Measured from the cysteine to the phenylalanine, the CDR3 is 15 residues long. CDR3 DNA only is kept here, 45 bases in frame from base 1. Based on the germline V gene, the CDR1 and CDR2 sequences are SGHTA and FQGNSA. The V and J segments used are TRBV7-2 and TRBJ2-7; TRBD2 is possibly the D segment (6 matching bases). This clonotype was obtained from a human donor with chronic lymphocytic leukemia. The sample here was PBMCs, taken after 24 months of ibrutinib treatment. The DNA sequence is TGTGCCAGCAGCTCCGAGCGGGCTCGGTCCTACGAGCAGTACTTC. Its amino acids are CASSSERARSYEQYF.